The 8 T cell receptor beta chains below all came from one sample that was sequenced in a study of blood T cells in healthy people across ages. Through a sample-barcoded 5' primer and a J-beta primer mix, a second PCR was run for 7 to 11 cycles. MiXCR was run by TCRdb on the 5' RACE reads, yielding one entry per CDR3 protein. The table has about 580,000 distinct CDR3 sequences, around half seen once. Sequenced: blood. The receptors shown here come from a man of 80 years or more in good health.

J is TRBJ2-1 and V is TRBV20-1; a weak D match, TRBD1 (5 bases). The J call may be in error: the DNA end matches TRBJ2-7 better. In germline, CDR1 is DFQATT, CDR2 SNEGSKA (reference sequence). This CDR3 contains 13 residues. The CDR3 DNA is TGCAGTGCTAGTGTTGGGGCCTACAATGAGCAGTACTTC. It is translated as CSASVGAYNEQYF.

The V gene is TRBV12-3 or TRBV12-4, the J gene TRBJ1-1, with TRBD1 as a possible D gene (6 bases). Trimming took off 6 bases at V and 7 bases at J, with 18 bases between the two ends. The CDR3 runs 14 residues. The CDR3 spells CASSYRAGGHEAFF. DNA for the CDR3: TGTGCCAGCAGCTACAGGGCCGGGGGCCATGAAGCTTTCTTT.

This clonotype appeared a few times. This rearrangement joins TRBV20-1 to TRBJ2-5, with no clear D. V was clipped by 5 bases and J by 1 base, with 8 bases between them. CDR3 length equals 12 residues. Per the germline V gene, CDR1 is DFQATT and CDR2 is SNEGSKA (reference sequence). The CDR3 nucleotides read TGCAGTGCTCTGCGGTCCCAAGAGACCCAGTACTTC. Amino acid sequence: CSALRSQETQYF.

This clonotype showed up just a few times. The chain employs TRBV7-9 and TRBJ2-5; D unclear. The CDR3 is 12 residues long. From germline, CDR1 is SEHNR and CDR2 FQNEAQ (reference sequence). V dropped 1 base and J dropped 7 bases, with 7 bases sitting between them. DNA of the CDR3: TGTGCCAGCAGCTTAGATTCGGGGACCCAGTACTTC. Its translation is CASSLDSGTQYF.

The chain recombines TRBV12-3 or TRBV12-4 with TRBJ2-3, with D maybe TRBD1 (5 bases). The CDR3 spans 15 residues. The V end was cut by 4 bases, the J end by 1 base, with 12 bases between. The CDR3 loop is CASSSQGHGTDTQYF. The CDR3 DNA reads TGTGCCAGCAGTTCCCAGGGTCACGGCACAGATACGCAGTATTTT.

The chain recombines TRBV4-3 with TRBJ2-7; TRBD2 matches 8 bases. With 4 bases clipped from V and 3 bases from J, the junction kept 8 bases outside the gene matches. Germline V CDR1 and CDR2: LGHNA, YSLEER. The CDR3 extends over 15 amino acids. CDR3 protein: CASSPQTGGNYEQYF. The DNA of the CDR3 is TGCGCCAGCAGCCCCCAAACGGGGGGGAACTACGAGCAGTACTTC.

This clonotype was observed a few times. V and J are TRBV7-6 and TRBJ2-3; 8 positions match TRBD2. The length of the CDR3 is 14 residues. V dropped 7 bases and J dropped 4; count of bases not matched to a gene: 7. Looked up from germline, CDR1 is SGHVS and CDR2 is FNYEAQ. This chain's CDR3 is CASTIAGPSDTQYF. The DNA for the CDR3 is TGTGCCAGCACGATAGCGGGGCCGTCAGATACGCAGTATTTT.

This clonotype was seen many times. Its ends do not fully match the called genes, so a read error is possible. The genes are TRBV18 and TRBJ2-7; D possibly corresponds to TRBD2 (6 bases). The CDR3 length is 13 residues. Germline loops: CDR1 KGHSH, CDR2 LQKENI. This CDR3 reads CASSPGASYEQYF. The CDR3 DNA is TGCGCCAGCAGCCCGGGAGCCTCCTACGAGCAGTACTTC.